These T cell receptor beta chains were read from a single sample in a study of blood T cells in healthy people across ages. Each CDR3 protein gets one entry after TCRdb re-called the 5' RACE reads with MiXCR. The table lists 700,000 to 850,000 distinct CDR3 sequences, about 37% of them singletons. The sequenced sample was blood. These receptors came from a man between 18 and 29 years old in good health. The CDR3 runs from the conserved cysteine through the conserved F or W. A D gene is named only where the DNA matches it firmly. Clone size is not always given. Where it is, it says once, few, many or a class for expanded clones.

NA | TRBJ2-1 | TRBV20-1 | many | CSATRTYNEQFF | TGCAGTGCGACCCGTACCTACAATGAGCAGTTCTTC
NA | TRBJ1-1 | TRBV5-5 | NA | CASRSFDRLNTEAFF | TGTGCCAGCAGAAGTTTCGACAGACTGAACACTGAAGCTTTCTTT
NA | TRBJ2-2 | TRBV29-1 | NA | CSVLYTENTGELFF | TGCAGCGTTTTATACACGGAGAACACCGGGGAGCTGTTTTTT
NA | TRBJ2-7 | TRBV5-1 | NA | CASSFGQRYEQYF | TGCGCCAGCAGCTTCGGACAGAGATACGAGCAGTACTTC
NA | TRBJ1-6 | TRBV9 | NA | CVSSVEGRADNSPLHF | TGTGTCAGCAGCGTAGAGGGCAGGGCTGATAATTCACCCCTCCACTTT
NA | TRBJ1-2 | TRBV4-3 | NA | CASSQDASRGAGYTF | TGCGCCAGCAGCCAAGATGCATCGCGGGGTGCTGGCTACACCTTC
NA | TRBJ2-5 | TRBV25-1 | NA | CASSEQRTISETQYF | TGTGCCAGCAGTGAACAAAGAACCATTTCGGAGACCCAGTACTTC
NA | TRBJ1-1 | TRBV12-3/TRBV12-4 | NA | CASSVKGSTEAFF | TGTGCCAGCAGTGTAAAGGGGTCGACTGAAGCTTTCTTT
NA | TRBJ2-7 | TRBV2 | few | CASRTIGGGEQYF | TGTGCCAGCAGGACCATAGGGGGAGGCGAGCAGTACTTC
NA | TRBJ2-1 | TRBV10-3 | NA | CAISEFQGTNNEQFF | TGTGCCATCAGTGAGTTCCAGGGAACTAACAATGAGCAGTTCTTC
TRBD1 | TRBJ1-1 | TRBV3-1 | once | CASSQVEGATEAFF | TGTGCCAGCAGCCAAGTTGAGGGGGCCACTGAAGCTTTCTTT
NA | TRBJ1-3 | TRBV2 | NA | CASSRGPSGNTIYF | TGTGCCAGCAGCCGGGGGCCCTCTGGAAACACCATATATTTT
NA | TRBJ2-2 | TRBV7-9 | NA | CAGSSDRRRTGELFF | TGTGCCGGCAGCTCCGACCGTAGACGTACCGGGGAGCTGTTTTTT
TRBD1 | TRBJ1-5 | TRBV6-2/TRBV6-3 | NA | CASSRDREEQPQHF | TGTGCCAGCAGTCGAGACAGGGAGGAGCAGCCCCAGCATTTT
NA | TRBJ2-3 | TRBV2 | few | CASKARVSTDTQYF | TGTGCCAGCAAAGCGCGGGTTAGCACAGATACGCAGTATTTT
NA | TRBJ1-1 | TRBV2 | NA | CASSEAGGKGLNTEAFF | TGTGCCAGCAGTGAAGCAGGGGGAAAGGGGCTGAACACTGAAGCTTTCTTT